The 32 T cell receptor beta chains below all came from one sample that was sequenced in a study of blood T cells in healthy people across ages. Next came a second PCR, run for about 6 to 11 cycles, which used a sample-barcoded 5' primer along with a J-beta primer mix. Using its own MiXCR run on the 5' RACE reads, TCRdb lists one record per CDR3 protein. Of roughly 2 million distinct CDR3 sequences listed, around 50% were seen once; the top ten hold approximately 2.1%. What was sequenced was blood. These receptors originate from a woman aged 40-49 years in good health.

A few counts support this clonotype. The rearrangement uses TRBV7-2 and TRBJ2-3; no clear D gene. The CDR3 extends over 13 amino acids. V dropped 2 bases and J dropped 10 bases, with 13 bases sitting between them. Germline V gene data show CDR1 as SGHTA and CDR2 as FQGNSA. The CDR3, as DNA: TGTGCCAGCAGCTTATATCCATTTTATTCGCAGTATTTT. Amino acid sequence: CASSLYPFYSQYF.

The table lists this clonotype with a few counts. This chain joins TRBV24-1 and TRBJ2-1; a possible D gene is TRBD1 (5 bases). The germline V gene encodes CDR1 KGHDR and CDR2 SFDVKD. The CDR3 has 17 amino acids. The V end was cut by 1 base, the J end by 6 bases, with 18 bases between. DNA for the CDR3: TGTGCCACCAGTGATTTTACGGCGGACACCACTCCCAATGAGCAGTTCTTC. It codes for CATSDFTADTTPNEQFF.

DNA for the CDR3: TGTGCCAGCAGCCAACTCCGATGGTACGAGCAGTACTTC. This gives the protein CASSQLRWYEQYF. This sequence joins TRBV14 and TRBJ2-7; D gene unclear. CDR3 size: 13 residues. Germline CDR1 reads SGHDN; CDR2 reads FVKESK. V was pared by 2 bases and J by 4 bases, with 9 bases between.

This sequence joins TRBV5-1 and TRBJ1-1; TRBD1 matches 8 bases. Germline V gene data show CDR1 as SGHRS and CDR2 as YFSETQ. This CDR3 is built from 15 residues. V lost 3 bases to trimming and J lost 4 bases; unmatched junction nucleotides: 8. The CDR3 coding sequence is TGCGCCAGCAGCTCACGGACAGGGAGGGGCACTGAAGCTTTCTTT. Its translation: CASSSRTGRGTEAFF. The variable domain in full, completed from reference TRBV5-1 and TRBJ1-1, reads KAGVTQTPRYLIKTRGQQVTLSCSPISGHRSVSWYQQTPGQGLQFLFEYFSETQRNKGNFPGRFSGRQFSNSRSEMNVSTLELGDSALYLCASSSRTGRGTEAFFGQGTRLTVV.

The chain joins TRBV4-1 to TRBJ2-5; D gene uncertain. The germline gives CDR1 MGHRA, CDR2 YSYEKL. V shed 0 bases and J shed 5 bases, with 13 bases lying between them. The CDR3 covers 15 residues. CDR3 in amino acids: CASSQDHRAGETQYF. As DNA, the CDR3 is TGCGCCAGCAGCCAAGATCATAGGGCCGGGGAGACCCAGTACTTC.

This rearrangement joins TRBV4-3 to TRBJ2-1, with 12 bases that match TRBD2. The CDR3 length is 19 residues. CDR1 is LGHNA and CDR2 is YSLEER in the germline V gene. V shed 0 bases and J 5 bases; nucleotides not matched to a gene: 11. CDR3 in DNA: TGCGCCAGCAGCCAAGAAAGTATCCTAGCGGGGGGGAAGGACAATGAGCAGTTCTTC. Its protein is CASSQESILAGGKDNEQFF.

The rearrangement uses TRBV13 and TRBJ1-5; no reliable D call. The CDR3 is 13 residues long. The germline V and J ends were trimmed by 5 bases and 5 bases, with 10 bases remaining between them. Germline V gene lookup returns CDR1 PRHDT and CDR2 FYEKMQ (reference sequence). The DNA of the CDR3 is TGTGCCAGCAGCGCAGATGGCGATCAGCCCCAGCATTTT. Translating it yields CASSADGDQPQHF.

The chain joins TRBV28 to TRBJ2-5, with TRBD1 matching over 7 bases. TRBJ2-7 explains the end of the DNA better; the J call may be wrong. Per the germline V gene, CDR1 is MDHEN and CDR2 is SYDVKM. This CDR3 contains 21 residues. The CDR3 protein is CASSFPTLVGQASLSSYEQYF. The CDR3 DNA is TGTGCCAGCAGTTTCCCAACCTTAGTCGGACAGGCATCACTCTCCTCCTACGAGCAGTACTTC.

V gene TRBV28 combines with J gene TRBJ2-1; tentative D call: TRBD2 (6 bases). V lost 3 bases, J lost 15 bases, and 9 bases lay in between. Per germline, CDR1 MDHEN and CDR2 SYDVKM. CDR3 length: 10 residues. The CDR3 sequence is CASSLGEVFF. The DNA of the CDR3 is TGTGCCAGCAGTTTGGGGGAGGTGTTCTTC.

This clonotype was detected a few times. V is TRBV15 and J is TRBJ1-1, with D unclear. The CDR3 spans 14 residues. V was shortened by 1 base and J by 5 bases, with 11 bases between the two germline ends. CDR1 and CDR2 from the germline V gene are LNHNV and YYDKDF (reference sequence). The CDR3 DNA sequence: TGTGCCACCAGCAGAGTCGGGGAGTCGACTGAAGCTTTCTTT. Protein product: CATSRVGESTEAFF.

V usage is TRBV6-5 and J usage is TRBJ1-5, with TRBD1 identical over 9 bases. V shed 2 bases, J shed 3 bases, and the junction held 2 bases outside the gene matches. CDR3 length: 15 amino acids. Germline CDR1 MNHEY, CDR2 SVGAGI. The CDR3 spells CASSYDRGVNQPQHF. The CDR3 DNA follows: TGTGCCAGCAGTTACGACAGGGGGGTCAATCAGCCCCAGCATTTT.

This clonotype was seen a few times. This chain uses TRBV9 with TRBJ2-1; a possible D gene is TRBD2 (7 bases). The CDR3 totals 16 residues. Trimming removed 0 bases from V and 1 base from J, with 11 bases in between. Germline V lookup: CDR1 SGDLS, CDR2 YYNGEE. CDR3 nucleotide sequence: TGTGCCAGCAGCGTAGATGGGGGGGCTTCCTACAATGAGCAGTTCTTC. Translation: CASSVDGGASYNEQFF.

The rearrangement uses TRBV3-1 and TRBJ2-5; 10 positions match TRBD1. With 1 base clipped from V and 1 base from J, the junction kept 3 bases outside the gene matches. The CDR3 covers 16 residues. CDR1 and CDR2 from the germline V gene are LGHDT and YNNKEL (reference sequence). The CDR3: CASSQGTGGIQETQYF. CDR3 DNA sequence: TGTGCCAGCAGCCAAGGGACAGGGGGTATCCAAGAGACCCAGTACTTC.

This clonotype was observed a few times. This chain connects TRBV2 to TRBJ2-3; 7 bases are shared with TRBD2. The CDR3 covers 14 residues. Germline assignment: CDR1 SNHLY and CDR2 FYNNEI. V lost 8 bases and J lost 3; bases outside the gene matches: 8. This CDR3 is CASPTRTRTDTQYF. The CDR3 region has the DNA TGTGCCAGCCCTACCCGGACTAGGACAGATACGCAGTATTTT.

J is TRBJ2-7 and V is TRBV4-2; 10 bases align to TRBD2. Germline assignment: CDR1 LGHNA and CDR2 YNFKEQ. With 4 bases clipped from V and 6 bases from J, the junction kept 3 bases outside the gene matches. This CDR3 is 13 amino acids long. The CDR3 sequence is CASSPGLAAEQYF. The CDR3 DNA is TGTGCCAGCAGCCCCGGACTAGCGGCCGAGCAGTACTTC.

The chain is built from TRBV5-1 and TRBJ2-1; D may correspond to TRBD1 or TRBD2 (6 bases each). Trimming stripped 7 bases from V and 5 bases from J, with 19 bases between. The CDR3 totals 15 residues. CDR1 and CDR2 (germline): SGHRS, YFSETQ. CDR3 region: CASYHGRGPNNEQFF. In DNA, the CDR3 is TGCGCCAGCTACCATGGCCGGGGGCCCAACAATGAGCAGTTCTTC.

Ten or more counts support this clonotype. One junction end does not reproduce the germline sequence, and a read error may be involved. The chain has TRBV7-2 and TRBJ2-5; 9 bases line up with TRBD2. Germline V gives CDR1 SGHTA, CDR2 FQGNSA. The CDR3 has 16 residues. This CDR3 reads CASSLGPAGGQETQYF. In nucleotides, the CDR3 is TGTGCCAGCAGTTTAGGACCAGCGGGGGGCCAAGAGACCCAGTACTTC.

The CDR3 DNA sequence: TGCAGTGCTACGGGACTAGCGGGGGGCCTCCAAGAGACCCAGTACTTC. It specifies CSATGLAGGLQETQYF. The V and J genes are TRBV20-1 and TRBJ2-5, with 15 positions matching TRBD2. J lost 1 base, V lost 4 bases, and 4 bases had no gene match. Germline CDR1 and CDR2: DFQATT and SNEGSKA (reference sequence). The CDR3 loop spans 16 amino acids.

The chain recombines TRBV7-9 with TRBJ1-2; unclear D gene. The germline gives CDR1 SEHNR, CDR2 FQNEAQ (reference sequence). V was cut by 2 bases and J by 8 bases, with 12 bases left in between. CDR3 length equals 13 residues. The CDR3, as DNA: TGTGCCAGCAGCTTACAAGCAGTGGTGGGCTACACCTTC. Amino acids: CASSLQAVVGYTF.

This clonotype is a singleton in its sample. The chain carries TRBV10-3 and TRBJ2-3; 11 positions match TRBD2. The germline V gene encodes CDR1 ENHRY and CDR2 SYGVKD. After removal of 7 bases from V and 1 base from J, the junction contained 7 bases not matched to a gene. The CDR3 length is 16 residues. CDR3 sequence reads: CAINQLAGARTDTQYF. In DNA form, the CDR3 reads TGTGCCATCAACCAACTAGCGGGGGCCCGCACAGATACGCAGTATTTT.

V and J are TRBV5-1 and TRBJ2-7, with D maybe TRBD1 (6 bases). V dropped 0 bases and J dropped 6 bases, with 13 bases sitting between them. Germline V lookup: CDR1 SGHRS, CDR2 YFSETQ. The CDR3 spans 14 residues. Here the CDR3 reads CASSLDTGSREQYF. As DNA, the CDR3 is TGCGCCAGCAGCTTGGATACAGGGTCCCGCGAGCAGTACTTC.

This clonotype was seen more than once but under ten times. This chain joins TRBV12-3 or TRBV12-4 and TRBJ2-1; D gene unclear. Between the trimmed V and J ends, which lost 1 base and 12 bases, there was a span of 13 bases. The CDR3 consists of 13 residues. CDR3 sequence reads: CASSLGPETGQFF. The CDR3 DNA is TGTGCCAGCAGTTTAGGTCCAGAGACGGGGCAGTTCTTC.

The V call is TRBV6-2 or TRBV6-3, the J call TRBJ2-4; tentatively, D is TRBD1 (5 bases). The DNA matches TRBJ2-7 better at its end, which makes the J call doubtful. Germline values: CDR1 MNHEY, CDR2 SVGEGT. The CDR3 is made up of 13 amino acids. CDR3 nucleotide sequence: TGTGCCAGCAGTTACGCAGGGCAATACGAGCAGTACTTC. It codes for CASSYAGQYEQYF.

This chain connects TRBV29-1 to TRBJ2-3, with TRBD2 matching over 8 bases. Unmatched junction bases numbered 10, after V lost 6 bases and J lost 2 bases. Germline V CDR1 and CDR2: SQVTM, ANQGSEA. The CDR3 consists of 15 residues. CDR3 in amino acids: CSVRRGGGTTDTQYF. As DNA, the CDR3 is TGCAGCGTGCGCCGGGGCGGGGGGACCACAGATACGCAGTATTTT.

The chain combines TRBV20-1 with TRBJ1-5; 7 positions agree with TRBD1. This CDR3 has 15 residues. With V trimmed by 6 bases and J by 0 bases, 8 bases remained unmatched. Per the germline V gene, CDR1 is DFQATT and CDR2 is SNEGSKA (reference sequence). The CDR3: CSARETGYSNQPQHF. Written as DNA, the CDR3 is TGCAGTGCCCGGGAGACAGGGTATAGCAATCAGCCCCAGCATTTT.

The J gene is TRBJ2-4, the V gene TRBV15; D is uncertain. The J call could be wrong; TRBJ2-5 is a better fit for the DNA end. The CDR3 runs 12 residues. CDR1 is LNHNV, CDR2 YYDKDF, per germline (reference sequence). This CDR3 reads CATSRVSETQYF. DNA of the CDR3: TGTGCCACCAGCAGAGTTTCGGAGACCCAGTACTTC.

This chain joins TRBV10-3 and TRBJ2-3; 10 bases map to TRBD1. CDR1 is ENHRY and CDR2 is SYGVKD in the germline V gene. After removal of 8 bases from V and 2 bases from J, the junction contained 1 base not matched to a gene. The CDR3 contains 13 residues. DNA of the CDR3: TGTGCCATCGGGACAGGGGCCACAGATACGCAGTATTTT. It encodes CAIGTGATDTQYF.

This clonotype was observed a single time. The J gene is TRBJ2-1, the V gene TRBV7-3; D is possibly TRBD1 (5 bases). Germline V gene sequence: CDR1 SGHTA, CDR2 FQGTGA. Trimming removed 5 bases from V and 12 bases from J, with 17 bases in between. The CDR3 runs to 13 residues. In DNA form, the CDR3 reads TGTGCCAGCAGCCCCCGCAGGGAAGTAACGCAGTTCTTC. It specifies CASSPRREVTQFF.

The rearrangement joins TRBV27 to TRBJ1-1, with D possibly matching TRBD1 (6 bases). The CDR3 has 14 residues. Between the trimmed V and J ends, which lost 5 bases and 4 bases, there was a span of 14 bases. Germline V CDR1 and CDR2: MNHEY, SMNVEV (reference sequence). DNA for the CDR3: TGTGCCAGCAGTACGGACAGACGGGGCACTGAAGCTTTCTTT. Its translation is CASSTDRRGTEAFF.

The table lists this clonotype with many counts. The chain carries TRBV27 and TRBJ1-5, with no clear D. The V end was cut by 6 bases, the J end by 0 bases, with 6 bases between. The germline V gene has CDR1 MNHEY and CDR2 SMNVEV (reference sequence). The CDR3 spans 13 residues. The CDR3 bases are TGTGCCAGCAGCTGGGGTAGCAATCAGCCCCAGCATTTT. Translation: CASSWGSNQPQHF.

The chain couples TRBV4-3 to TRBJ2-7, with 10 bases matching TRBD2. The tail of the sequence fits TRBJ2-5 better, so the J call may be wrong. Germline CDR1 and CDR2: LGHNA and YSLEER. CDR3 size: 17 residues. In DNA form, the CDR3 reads TGCGCCAGCAGCCAAGATGAGGAAGGTAGCGGGGGGACGACCCAGTACTTC. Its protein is CASSQDEEGSGGTTQYF.

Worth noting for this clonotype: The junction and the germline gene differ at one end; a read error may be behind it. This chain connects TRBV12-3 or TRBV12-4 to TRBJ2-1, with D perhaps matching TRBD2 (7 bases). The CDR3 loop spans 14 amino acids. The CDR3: CASSLTGGGNERFF. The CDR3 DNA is TGTGCCAGCAGTTTAACGGGGGGCGGCAATGAGCGGTTCTTC.